This T cell receptor beta chain was identified during a study of blood T cell repertoires in COVID-19. Study-wide background: COVID-19 samples collected from the United States, Italy and Spain covered acute and convalescent phases. Sources were T cells, B-cell-depleted T cells, or PBMCs; the material itself was cDNA or gDNA.

Original processing notes: Estimates of nucleated cell counts were drawn from the amplification of reference gene primers. TCRdb's table, derived via immunoSEQ multiplex PCR, lists solely in-frame clones and lacks some. V and J calls and clone size are as listed in that table; D and trimming were resolved from the DNA. The sample lists about 150,000 clones; around 90% were seen once. The sample comprised peripheral blood. This sequence was found in a man between 45 and 60 years old with acute or convalescent COVID-19.

The CDR3 coding sequence is TGTGCCAGCAGTTTAACAGGCGAAGATACGCAGTATTTT. Translated, it gives CASSLTGEDTQYF. This chain connects TRBV7-9 to TRBJ2-3; TRBD1 is a possible D gene (5 bases). Trimming took 6 bases from V and 5 from J, leaving 12 bases between them. From germline, CDR1 is SEHNR and CDR2 FQNEAQ (reference sequence). There are 13 residues in the CDR3.